Sequencing of this TCR beta chain was carried out in a study of monozygotic twins with inflammatory bowel disease. Broader study findings: TCRbeta diversity (inverse Simpson) was lower in IBD patients than in healthy co-twins.

CDR1 is SGHKS, CDR2 YYEKEE, per germline (reference sequence). The CDR3 has 14 residues. After skipping T cell sorting, the authors isolated total RNA from whole blood. Each sample had eight separate cDNA synthesis reactions. Two rounds of nested PCR, of approximately 16 and 10 cycles, were run on TCRalpha and TCRbeta cDNA. TCRdb reprocessed the 5' RACE reads, with one entry per CDR3 protein and no DNA. The sample holds about 420,000 distinct CDR3 sequences. Points on this clonotype: The antigen is undetermined.

The clonotype was recovered from a human donor with ulcerative colitis or Crohn's disease, or a healthy co-twin of an affected twin (not recorded which). This sequence joins TRBV5-5 and TRBJ2-7. Input material: blood. The CDR3 spells CASCLAGRSYEQYF.